This passage covers 5 T cell receptor beta chains from one sample sequenced in a study of OX40 agonist ivuxolimab in advanced cancers. Clones were read by immunoSEQ multiplex PCR, and TCRdb kept only the in-frame ones, dropping some. The profile shows roughly 82,000 clones, more than 80% of them singletons. Source: CD4+ or CD8+ T cells sorted from blood, taken in a trial of the OX40 agonist ivuxolimab. The receptors derive from an adult with an advanced solid tumor such as melanoma, head and neck, liver or kidney cancer.

Turning to this clone: Different DNA sequences within this sample yield the same CDR3. CDR3 residues: CASSPSSYNEQFF. The CDR3 coding sequence is TGTGCCAGCAGCCCGAGCTCCTACAATGAGCAGTTCTTC. V and J are TRBV7-2 and TRBJ2-1, with unresolved D. This CDR3 has 13 amino acids. CDR1 SGHTA and CDR2 FQGNSA come from the germline V gene. V shed 5 bases and J shed 0 bases, with 5 bases lying between them. Full variable domain (remainder filled in from reference TRBV7-2 and TRBJ2-1): GAGVSQSPSNKVTEKGKDVELRCDPISGHTALYWYRQSLGQGLEFLIYFQGNSAPDKSGLPSDRFSAERTGGSVSTLTIQRTQQEDSAVYLCASSPSSYNEQFFGPGTRLTVL.

Points on this clone: Different DNA sequences within this sample yield the same CDR3. J is TRBJ1-4 and V is TRBV18; D is perhaps TRBD1 (5 bases). The V gene's germline CDR1 is KGHSH and CDR2 LQKENI. With 0 bases removed from V and 7 bases from J, the gap between germline ends came to 9 bases. This CDR3 comprises 14 residues. The CDR3 DNA is TGTGCCAGCTCACCACCAGGGGATAGTGAAAAACTGTTTTTT. Protein sequence: CASSPPGDSEKLFF.

V is TRBV19 and J is TRBJ2-3; D not resolved. CDR1 LNHDA and CDR2 SQIVND come from the germline V gene (reference sequence). The germline V and J ends were trimmed by 4 bases and 4 bases, with 9 bases remaining between them. The CDR3 has 13 residues. In DNA, the CDR3 is TGTGCCAGTAGTACCTTAATCCCAGATACGCAGTATTTT. Translation: CASSTLIPDTQYF.

The gene calls are TRBV5-1 and TRBJ1-4; no definite D call. CDR1 and CDR2 (germline): SGHRS, YFSETQ. The ends were cut back, 3 bases at V and 8 bases at J, with 14 bases in the middle. This CDR3 spans 14 amino acids. The CDR3 sequence: CASSWTGLGEKLFF. The CDR3 nucleotides read TGCGCCAGCAGCTGGACTGGGCTAGGGGAAAAACTGTTTTTT.

The rearrangement joins TRBV9 to TRBJ1-4; no firm D call. The CDR3 consists of 14 residues. Trimming shortened V by 4 bases and J by 7 bases, and 14 bases separated the two germline ends. Germline CDR1 is SGDLS and CDR2 is YYNGEE. CDR3 residues: CASSPSIGGEKLFF. The CDR3 nucleotides read TGTGCCAGCAGCCCCAGTATAGGAGGTGAAAAACTGTTTTTT.